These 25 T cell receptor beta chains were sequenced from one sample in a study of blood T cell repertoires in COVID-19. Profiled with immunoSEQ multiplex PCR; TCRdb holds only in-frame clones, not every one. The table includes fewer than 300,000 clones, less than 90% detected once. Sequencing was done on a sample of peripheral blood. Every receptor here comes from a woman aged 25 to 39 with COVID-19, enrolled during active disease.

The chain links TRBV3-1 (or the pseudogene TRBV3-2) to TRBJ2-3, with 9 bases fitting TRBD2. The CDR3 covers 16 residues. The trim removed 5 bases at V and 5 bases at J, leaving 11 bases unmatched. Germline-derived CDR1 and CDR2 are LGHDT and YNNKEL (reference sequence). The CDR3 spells CASSSPAGGPKDTQYF. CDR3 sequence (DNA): TGTGCCAGCAGCTCTCCCGCGGGGGGGCCTAAAGATACGCAGTATTTT.

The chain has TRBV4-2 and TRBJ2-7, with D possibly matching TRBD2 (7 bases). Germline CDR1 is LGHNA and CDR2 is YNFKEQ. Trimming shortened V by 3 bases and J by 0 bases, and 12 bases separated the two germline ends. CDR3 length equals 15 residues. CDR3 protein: CASSQGEGDSYEQYF. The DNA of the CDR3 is TGTGCCAGCAGCCAGGGGGAGGGGGACTCCTACGAGCAGTACTTC.

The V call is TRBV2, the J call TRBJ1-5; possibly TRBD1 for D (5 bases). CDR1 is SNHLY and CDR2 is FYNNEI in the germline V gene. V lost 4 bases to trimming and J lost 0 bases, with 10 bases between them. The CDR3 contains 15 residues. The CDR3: CASSGQIYSNQPQHF. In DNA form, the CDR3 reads TGTGCCAGCAGTGGACAGATTTATAGCAATCAGCCCCAGCATTTT.

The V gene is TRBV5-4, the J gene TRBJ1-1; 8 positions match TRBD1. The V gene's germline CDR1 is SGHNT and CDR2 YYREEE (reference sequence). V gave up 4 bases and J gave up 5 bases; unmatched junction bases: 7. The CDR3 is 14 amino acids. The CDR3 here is CASSGRQGRTEAFF. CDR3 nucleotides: TGTGCCAGCAGCGGACGACAGGGGAGGACTGAAGCTTTCTTT.

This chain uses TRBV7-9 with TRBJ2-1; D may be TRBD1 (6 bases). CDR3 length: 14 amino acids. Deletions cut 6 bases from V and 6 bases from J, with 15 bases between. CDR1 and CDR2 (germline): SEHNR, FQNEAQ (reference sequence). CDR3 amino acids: CASRTDREGNEQFF. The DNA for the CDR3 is TGTGCCAGCAGAACGGACAGAGAGGGCAATGAGCAGTTCTTC.

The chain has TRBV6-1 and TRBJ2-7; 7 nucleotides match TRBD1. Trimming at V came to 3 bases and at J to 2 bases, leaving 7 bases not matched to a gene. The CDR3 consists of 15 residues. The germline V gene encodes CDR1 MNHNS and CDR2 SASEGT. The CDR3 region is CASSDLWDRPYEQYF. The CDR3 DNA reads TGTGCCAGCAGTGATTTGTGGGACAGACCCTACGAGCAGTACTTC.

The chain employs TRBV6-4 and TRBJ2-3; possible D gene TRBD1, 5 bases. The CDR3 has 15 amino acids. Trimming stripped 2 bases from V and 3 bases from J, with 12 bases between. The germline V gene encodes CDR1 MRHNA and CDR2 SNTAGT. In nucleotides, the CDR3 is TGTGCCAGCAGTGACGTTGGGCGACAGACAGATACGCAGTATTTT. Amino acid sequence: CASSDVGRQTDTQYF.

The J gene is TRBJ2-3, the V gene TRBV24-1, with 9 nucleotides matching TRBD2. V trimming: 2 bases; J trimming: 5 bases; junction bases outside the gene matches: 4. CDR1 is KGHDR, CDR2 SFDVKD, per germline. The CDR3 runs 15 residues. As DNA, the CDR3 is TGTGCCACCAGTGATTGGGTAGCGGGGGAAGATACGCAGTATTTT. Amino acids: CATSDWVAGEDTQYF.

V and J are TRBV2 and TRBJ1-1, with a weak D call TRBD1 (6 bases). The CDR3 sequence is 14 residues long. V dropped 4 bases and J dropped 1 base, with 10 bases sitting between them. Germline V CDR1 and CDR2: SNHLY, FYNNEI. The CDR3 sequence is CASSGGGGNTEAFF. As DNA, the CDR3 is TGTGCCAGCAGTGGGGGAGGGGGGAACACTGAAGCTTTCTTT.

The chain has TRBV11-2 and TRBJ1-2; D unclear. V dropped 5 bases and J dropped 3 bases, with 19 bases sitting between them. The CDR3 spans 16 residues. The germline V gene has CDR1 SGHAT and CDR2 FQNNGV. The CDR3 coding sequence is TGTGCCAGCAGCCCTAGTCTGGGAGAGAGAGACTATGGCTACACCTTC. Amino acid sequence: CASSPSLGERDYGYTF. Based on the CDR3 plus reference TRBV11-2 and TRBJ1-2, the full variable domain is EAGVAQSPRYKIIEKRQSVAFWCNPISGHATLYWYQQILGQGPKLLIQFQNNGVVDDSQLPKDRFSAERLKGVDSTLKIQPAKLEDSAVYLCASSPSLGERDYGYTFGSGTRLTVV.

CDR3 DNA sequence: TGTGCCAGCAGCGTACGGGGGGATCAAGAGACCCAGTACTTC. This translates into CASSVRGDQETQYF. The chain is built from TRBV2 and TRBJ2-5; 7 bases line up with TRBD2. The CDR3 totals 14 residues. V gave up 6 bases and J gave up 2 bases; unmatched junction bases: 6. CDR1 SNHLY and CDR2 FYNNEI come from the germline V gene.

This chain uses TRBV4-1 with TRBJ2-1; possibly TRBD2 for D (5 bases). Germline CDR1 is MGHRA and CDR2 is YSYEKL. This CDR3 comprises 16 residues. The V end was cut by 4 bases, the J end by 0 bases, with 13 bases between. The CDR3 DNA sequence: TGCGCCAGCAGCCCCACTAGGACCAACTCCTACAATGAGCAGTTCTTC. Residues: CASSPTRTNSYNEQFF.

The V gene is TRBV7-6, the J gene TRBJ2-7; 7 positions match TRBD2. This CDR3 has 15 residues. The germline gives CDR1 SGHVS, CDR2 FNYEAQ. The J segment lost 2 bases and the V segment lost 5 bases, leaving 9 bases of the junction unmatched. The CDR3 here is CASSQGAGDPYEQYF. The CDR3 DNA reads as TGTGCCAGCAGCCAAGGGGCGGGGGACCCCTACGAGCAGTACTTC.

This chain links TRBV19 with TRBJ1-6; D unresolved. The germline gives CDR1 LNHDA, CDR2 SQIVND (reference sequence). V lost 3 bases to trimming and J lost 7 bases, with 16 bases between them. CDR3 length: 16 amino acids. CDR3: CASSITAPTLNSPLHF. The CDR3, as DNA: TGTGCCAGTAGTATCACCGCCCCGACTTTAAATTCACCCCTCCACTTT.

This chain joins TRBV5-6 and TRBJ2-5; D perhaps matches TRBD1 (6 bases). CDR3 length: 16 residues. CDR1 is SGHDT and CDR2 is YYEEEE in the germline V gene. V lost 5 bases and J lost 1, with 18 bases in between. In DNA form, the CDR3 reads TGTGCCAGCAGTTGGGCCCAGACAGGATCCCAAGAGACCCAGTACTTC. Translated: CASSWAQTGSQETQYF.

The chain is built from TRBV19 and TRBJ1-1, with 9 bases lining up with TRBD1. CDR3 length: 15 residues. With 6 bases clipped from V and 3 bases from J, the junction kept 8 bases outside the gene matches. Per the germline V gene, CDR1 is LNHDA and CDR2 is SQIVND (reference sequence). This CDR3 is CASRLLTGGDTEAFF. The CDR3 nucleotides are TGTGCCAGTAGGCTCCTGACAGGGGGGGACACTGAAGCTTTCTTT.

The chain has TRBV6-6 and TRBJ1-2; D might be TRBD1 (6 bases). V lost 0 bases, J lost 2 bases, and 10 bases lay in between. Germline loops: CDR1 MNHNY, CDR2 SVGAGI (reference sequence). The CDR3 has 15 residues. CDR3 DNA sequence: TGTGCCAGCAGTTACTCACTACAGGGAAACTATGGCTACACCTTC. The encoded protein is CASSYSLQGNYGYTF.

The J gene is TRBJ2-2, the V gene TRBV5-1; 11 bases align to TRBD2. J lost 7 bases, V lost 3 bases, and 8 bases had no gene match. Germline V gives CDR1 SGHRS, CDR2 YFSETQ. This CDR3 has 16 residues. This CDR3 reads CASSSIAGGPNGELFF. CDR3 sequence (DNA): TGCGCCAGCAGCTCGATAGCGGGGGGGCCGAACGGGGAGCTGTTTTTT.

The CDR3 protein is CASSQVGTINEQFF. CDR3 coding DNA: TGTGCCAGCAGCCAAGTTGGAACTATCAATGAGCAGTTCTTC. The chain employs TRBV3-1 (or the pseudogene TRBV3-2) and TRBJ2-1; unclear D gene. The CDR3 is made up of 14 amino acids. CDR1 is LGHDT and CDR2 is YNNKEL in the germline V gene (reference sequence). Trimming pared 1 base from V and 6 bases from J, leaving 10 bases between.

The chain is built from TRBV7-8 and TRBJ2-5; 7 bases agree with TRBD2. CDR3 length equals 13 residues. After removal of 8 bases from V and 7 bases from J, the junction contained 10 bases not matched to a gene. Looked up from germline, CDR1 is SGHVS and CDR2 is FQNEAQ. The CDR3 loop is CASGQTSPPTQYF. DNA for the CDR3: TGTGCCAGCGGGCAGACTAGCCCTCCGACCCAGTACTTC.

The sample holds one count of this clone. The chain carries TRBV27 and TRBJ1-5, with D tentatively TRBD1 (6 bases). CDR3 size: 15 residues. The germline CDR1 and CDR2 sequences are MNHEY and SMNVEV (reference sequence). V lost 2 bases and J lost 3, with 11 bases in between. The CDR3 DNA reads TGTGCCAGCAGTTTAGCCAGGGGCAACAATCAGCCCCAGCATTTT. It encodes CASSLARGNNQPQHF.

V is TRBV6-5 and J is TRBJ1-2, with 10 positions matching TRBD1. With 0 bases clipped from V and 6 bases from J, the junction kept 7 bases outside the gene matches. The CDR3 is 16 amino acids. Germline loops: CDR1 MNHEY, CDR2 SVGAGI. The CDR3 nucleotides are TGTGCCAGCAGTTACTCCCCGACGGGACAGGGGAATGGCTACACCTTC. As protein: CASSYSPTGQGNGYTF.

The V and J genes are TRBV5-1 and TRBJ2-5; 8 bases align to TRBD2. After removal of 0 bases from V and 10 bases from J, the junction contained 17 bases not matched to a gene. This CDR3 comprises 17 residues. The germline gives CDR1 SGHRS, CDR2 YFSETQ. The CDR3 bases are TGCGCCAGCAGCTTGGCCACACGGGGGGGGGCGGTGAGGGACCAGTACTTC. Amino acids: CASSLATRGGAVRDQYF.

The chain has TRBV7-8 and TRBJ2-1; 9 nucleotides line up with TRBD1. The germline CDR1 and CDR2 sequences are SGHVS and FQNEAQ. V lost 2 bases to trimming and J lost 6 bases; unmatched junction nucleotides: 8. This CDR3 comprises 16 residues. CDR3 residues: CASSLNLGTGSNEQFF. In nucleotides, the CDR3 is TGTGCCAGCAGCTTAAATCTCGGGACAGGGAGCAATGAGCAGTTCTTC.

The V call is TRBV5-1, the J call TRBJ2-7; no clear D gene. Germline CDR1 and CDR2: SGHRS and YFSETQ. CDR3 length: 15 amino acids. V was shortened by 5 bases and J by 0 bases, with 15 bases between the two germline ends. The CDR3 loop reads CASSMGTSSSYEQYF. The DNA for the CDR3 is TGCGCCAGCAGTATGGGCACCTCGTCCTCCTACGAGCAGTACTTC.